A single sample gave rise to the 13 T cell receptor beta chains below, sequenced in a study of early T cells in non-severe SARS-CoV-2 infection. TCRdb fed the 5' RACE reads into MiXCR, producing one record per CDR3 protein. Found here are about 72,000 distinct CDR3 sequences, 10% of them singletons; the top ten hold over 6%. The sequencing used whole blood, collected at baseline. These receptors were obtained from an adult who was a healthcare worker with PCR-confirmed SARS-CoV-2 infection or an uninfected control (not recorded which).

This clonotype has just a few counts. This sequence joins TRBV28 and TRBJ2-7; D is perhaps TRBD2 (5 bases). The CDR3 covers 13 residues. V was cut by 10 bases and J by 3 bases, with 16 bases left in between. Germline CDR1 is MDHEN and CDR2 is SYDVKM. The CDR3 DNA follows: TGTGCCATAGAGGCTAGCTTGGGCTACGAGCAGTACTTC. This sequence encodes CAIEASLGYEQYF. Looking up the rest from reference TRBV28 and TRBJ2-7 gives the full variable domain: DVKVTQSSRYLVKRTGEKVFLECVQDMDHENMFWYRQDPGLGLRLIYFSYDVKMKEKGDIPEGYSVSREKKERFSLILESASTNQTSMYLCAIEASLGYEQYFGPGTRLTVT.

This clonotype showed up many times. The chain links TRBV27 to TRBJ1-6; D gene uncertain. This CDR3 comprises 13 residues. CDR1 MNHEY and CDR2 SMNVEV come from the germline V gene (reference sequence). Trimming shortened V by 3 bases and J by 6 bases, and 6 bases separated the two germline ends. The CDR3 sequence is CASSFVRNSPLHF. CDR3 nucleotide sequence: TGTGCCAGCAGTTTTGTTCGTAATTCACCCCTCCACTTT.

The chain joins TRBV10-3 to TRBJ1-6; tentative D call: TRBD1 (6 bases). This CDR3 has 16 residues. CDR1 is ENHRY, CDR2 SYGVKD, per germline. The germline V and J ends were trimmed by 4 bases and 6 bases, with 16 bases remaining between them. This CDR3 is CAISAGTPGVNSPLHF. In nucleotides, the CDR3 is TGTGCCATCAGTGCGGGGACACCTGGGGTTAATTCACCCCTCCACTTT.

This clonotype was seen only a few times. This sequence joins TRBV14 and TRBJ2-2; maybe TRBD1 (5 bases). The germline V gene has CDR1 SGHDN and CDR2 FVKESK. The CDR3 is made up of 14 amino acids. V was clipped by 0 bases and J by 5 bases, with 7 bases between them. CDR3 sequence (DNA): TGTGCCAGCAGCCAAGACCACAGGACCGGGGAGCTGTTTTTT. Amino acid sequence: CASSQDHRTGELFF.

V usage is TRBV3-1 and J usage is TRBJ2-7; D gene ambiguous. Trimming stripped 2 bases from V and 12 bases from J, with 14 bases between. This CDR3 is built from 12 residues. Germline lookup yields CDR1 LGHDT and CDR2 YNNKEL (reference sequence). This CDR3 is CASSQLGSPGYF. CDR3 coding DNA: TGTGCCAGCAGCCAACTTGGAAGCCCGGGGTACTTC.

J is TRBJ2-3 and V is TRBV27; tentative D call: TRBD2 (7 bases). V dropped 10 bases and J dropped 5 bases, with 19 bases sitting between them. The CDR3 consists of 14 residues. Per germline, CDR1 MNHEY and CDR2 SMNVEV (reference sequence). CDR3 residues: CATRRGATGDTQYF. For the CDR3, the DNA is TGTGCCACCCGTCGGGGGGCTACAGGAGATACGCAGTATTTT.

This clonotype has just a few counts. Relative to the germline gene, one junction end is altered; a read error may explain this. V usage is TRBV6-5 and J usage is TRBJ2-3; D possibly uses TRBD1 or TRBD2 (5 bases each). This CDR3 has 14 residues. The germline V gene has CDR1 MNHEY and CDR2 SVGAGI. CDR3 region: CASSMGRSIDTQYF. DNA for the CDR3: TGTGCCAGCAGTATGGGACGCAGCATAGATACGCAGTATTTT.

This clonotype occurred many times. This chain connects TRBV4-1 to TRBJ2-2; the D is unclear. The CDR3 runs 12 residues. Germline CDR1 MGHRA, CDR2 YSYEKL. V lost 3 bases to trimming and J lost 2 bases, with 1 base between them. CDR3 nucleotide sequence: TGCGCCAGCAGCCACAACACCGGGGAGCTGTTTTTT. It translates to CASSHNTGELFF.

In its sample, this clonotype was seen a few times. V usage is TRBV4-2 and J usage is TRBJ2-7; no clear D gene. This CDR3 has 15 amino acids. Germline V gene sequence: CDR1 LGHNA, CDR2 YNFKEQ. Trimming stripped 1 base from V and 2 bases from J, with 12 bases between. CDR3 DNA: TGTGCCAGCAGCCAAGTGACCGGGCAGACCTACGAGCAGTACTTC. Its translation is CASSQVTGQTYEQYF.

This clonotype was found many times. CDR3 bases: TGTGCCAGCAGCTTAAGCGGGGCCACAGATACGCAGTATTTT. Translation: CASSLSGATDTQYF. This chain connects TRBV7-9 to TRBJ2-3; 7 bases map to TRBD2. The CDR3 is 14 residues long. The V gene end was trimmed by 2 bases and the J gene end by 2 bases; junction bases not matched to a gene: 1. In germline, CDR1 is SEHNR, CDR2 FQNEAQ (reference sequence).

CDR3 protein: CASSLGGVRGDEQYF. CDR3 sequence (DNA): TGTGCCAGCAGTTTAGGGGGAGTTCGAGGGGACGAGCAGTACTTC. The chain is built from TRBV12-3 or TRBV12-4 and TRBJ2-7, with D perhaps given as TRBD1 or TRBD2 (5 bases each). This CDR3 comprises 15 residues. Trimming took off 1 base at V and 5 bases at J, with 15 bases between the two ends.

This clonotype was observed at least ten times. J is TRBJ2-2 and V is TRBV5-1; 7 bases fit TRBD1. This CDR3 has 16 residues. The ends lost 4 bases at V and 2 bases at J; junction bases unmatched: 8. Germline CDR1 and CDR2: SGHRS and YFSETQ. CDR3 sequence: CASSLSGTANTGELFF. The CDR3 DNA reads as TGCGCCAGCAGCCTCTCCGGGACAGCTAACACCGGGGAGCTGTTTTTT.

Only a few counts were recorded for this clonotype. This sequence joins TRBV6-1 and TRBJ2-3, with 8 positions matching TRBD1. The J segment lost 5 bases and the V segment lost 4 bases, leaving 11 bases of the junction unmatched. The V gene's germline CDR1 is MNHNS and CDR2 SASEGT. The CDR3 sequence is 16 residues long. The CDR3 DNA sequence: TGTGCCAGCAGTGTCCTAGGAGGACAGGGAGGAGATACGCAGTATTTT. It is translated as CASSVLGGQGGDTQYF.